This TCR beta chain is from a study of cytomegalovirus exposure and HLA in healthy donors. About the research overall: From HLA-typed donors, an early data release held some 91 million unique TCRs.

With regard to this clone: What it binds is not known. At one end, the junction sequence differs from germline, possibly due to a read error.

PCR amplification relied on 60 Vbeta primers (plus 13 Jbeta primers). The data were produced by immunoSEQ multiplex PCR, yet TCRdb's version contains in-frame clones alone and is incomplete. Among about 160,000 clones listed, more than 80% were seen once. Overall study findings and caveats: What a later analysis reportedly showed was that an Asian-associated ancestry cluster had fewer N-insertions than the 666-donor mean.

Germline values: CDR1 SEHNR, CDR2 FQNEAQ (reference sequence). This CDR3 contains 12 residues. The source of this sequence is a woman between 18 and 29 years old in good health and CMV-seronegative. Sequenced input: PBMCs. The rearrangement joins TRBV7-9 to TRBJ1-4, with D maybe TRBD1 (5 bases). CDR3 in amino acids: CSSAGNGEKLFF. The CDR3 nucleotides are TGTTCCAGCGCAGGGAATGGAGAAAAACTGTTTTTT.